The source of this TCR beta chain is a study of blood T cell repertoires in COVID-19. Across the whole study: The United States, Italy and Spain provided the acute and convalescent COVID-19 samples.

J gave up 16 bases and V 6 bases, and 9 bases lay outside the gene matches. CDR1 is MNHEY, CDR2 SVGAGI, per germline. CDR3 size: 12 residues. This clone was found once. TCRdb's copy holds only in-frame clones and misses some; the assay was immunoSEQ multiplex PCR. The sample lists roughly 140,000 clones, over 75% occurring once. The receptor comes from a woman aged 25-40 years with acute COVID-19. The sample comprised PBMCs or T cells enriched from blood (not recorded which). The gene calls are TRBV6-5 and TRBJ2-1; 10 bases are shared with TRBD2. CDR3 in amino acids: CASSLAGEGGFF. The CDR3 DNA reads as TGTGCCAGCAGCCTAGCGGGAGAGGGGGGCTTCTTC.